The 19 T cell receptor beta chains in this list originate from one sample, sequenced in a study of T cell responses to AZD1222 COVID-19 vaccine. The assay was immunoSEQ multiplex PCR, and TCRdb's table has in-frame clones only and misses some. The table lists 90,000 to 150,000 clones, roughly 88% of them singletons. Sequencing was performed on peripheral blood, taken on day 0 of AZD1222 vaccination. The receptors here all came from an adult in good health.

The rearrangement links TRBV25-1 to TRBJ1-4; D ambiguous. Trimming stripped 2 bases from V and 0 bases from J, with 10 bases between. Germline V gene lookup returns CDR1 MGHDK and CDR2 SYGVNS. The CDR3 has 16 residues. For the CDR3, the DNA is TGTGCCAGCAGTGAAGAACAATGGTCAACTAATGAAAAACTGTTTTTT. Encoded protein: CASSEEQWSTNEKLFF.

The CDR3 reads CASNRGSAYEQYF. The DNA of the CDR3 is TGTGCCAGCAACCGAGGGAGCGCCTACGAGCAGTACTTC. The V call is TRBV25-1, the J call TRBJ2-7, with D perhaps TRBD2 (5 bases). The CDR3 contains 13 residues. Deletions cut 7 bases from V and 2 bases from J, with 12 bases between. Per germline, CDR1 MGHDK and CDR2 SYGVNS.

The chain has TRBV7-2 and TRBJ1-1; 9 bases agree with TRBD1. The CDR3 loop spans 14 amino acids. The V segment lost 0 bases and the J segment 5 bases; nucleotides outside the gene matches: 1. In germline, CDR1 is SGHTA, CDR2 FQGNSA. The CDR3 sequence is CASSLAGQGTEAFF. The CDR3 nucleotides are TGTGCCAGCAGCTTAGCCGGACAGGGGACTGAAGCTTTCTTT.

This chain uses TRBV6-6 with TRBJ2-3, with 8 nucleotides matching TRBD2. Germline CDR1 and CDR2: MNHNY and SVGAGI (reference sequence). The CDR3 covers 13 residues. With 5 bases clipped from V and 6 bases from J, the junction kept 4 bases outside the gene matches. The CDR3 DNA is TGTGCCAGCAGTCCCCCGGGGGGGGATACGCAGTATTTT. Its translation: CASSPPGGDTQYF.

The gene calls are TRBV28 and TRBJ2-7; D might be TRBD1 (5 bases). Germline V CDR1 and CDR2: MDHEN, SYDVKM. This CDR3 spans 14 amino acids. V was clipped by 5 bases and J by 1 base, with 12 bases between them. The CDR3 coding sequence is TGTGCCAGCAGTCCTGGACAAGCTTCCTACGAGCAGTACTTC. Encoded protein: CASSPGQASYEQYF.

This clone was detected only once. CDR3 region: CASSQGDGRDSLHF. CDR3 in DNA: TGTGCCAGCAGCCAAGGGGACGGGAGGGATTCGCTCCACTTT. This chain uses TRBV3-1 (or the pseudogene TRBV3-2) with TRBJ1-6; tentative D call: TRBD1 (5 bases). V lost 1 base, J lost 16 bases, and 17 bases lay in between. Germline CDR1 and CDR2: LGHDT and YNNKEL (reference sequence). The CDR3 covers 14 residues.

The chain joins TRBV9 to TRBJ2-1, with TRBD2 identical over 12 bases. Per the germline V gene, CDR1 is SGDLS and CDR2 is YYNGEE. CDR3 size: 15 residues. V lost 4 bases and J lost 9; bases outside the gene matches: 8. The CDR3 coding sequence is TGTGCCAGCAGCATGGCTAGCGGGGGGGCCGTTGAGCAGTTCTTC. It codes for CASSMASGGAVEQFF.

The chain combines TRBV6-5 with TRBJ1-2; D unclear. The ends were cut back, 4 bases at V and 4 bases at J, with 13 bases in the middle. CDR1 is MNHEY and CDR2 is SVGAGI in the germline V gene. CDR3 length equals 14 residues. The CDR3 reads CASSFQPSGYGYTF. Here the CDR3 DNA reads TGTGCCAGCAGTTTTCAGCCCTCTGGCTATGGCTACACCTTC.

The V gene is TRBV6-5, the J gene TRBJ1-4, with D uncertain. V lost 6 bases and J lost 0, with 8 bases in between. The CDR3 spans 14 residues. Per the germline V gene, CDR1 is MNHEY and CDR2 is SVGAGI. The CDR3 sequence is CASRTGPTNEKLFF. The DNA of the CDR3 is TGTGCCAGCAGGACGGGTCCAACTAATGAAAAACTGTTTTTT.

This chain joins TRBV4-3 and TRBJ2-3; D not resolved. The CDR3 consists of 13 residues. Germline lookup yields CDR1 LGHNA and CDR2 YSLEER. V gave up 0 bases and J gave up 9 bases, with 10 bases separating them. DNA of the CDR3: TGCGCCAGCAGCCAAGATAGGCTTGAGACGCAGTATTTT. Its protein is CASSQDRLETQYF.

The chain joins TRBV5-1 to TRBJ1-1; TRBD1 agrees at 9 bases. There are 16 residues in the CDR3. J was trimmed by 3 bases and V by 4 bases; bases with no gene match: 10. Per germline, CDR1 SGHRS and CDR2 YFSETQ. The CDR3 is CASSGGTGRYDTEAFF. The CDR3 region has the DNA TGCGCCAGCAGCGGGGGGACAGGGCGTTATGACACTGAAGCTTTCTTT.

This sequence joins TRBV6-6 and TRBJ2-6; D is perhaps TRBD2 (5 bases). Trimming took off 5 bases at V and 0 bases at J, with 17 bases between the two ends. CDR3 size: 18 residues. Per germline, CDR1 MNHNY and CDR2 SVGAGI (reference sequence). Here the CDR3 reads CASSPAGGYVSGANVLTF. The CDR3 nucleotides are TGTGCCAGCAGTCCGGCGGGCGGTTACGTCTCTGGGGCCAACGTCCTGACTTTC.

As concerns this clone: Other nucleotide sequences from this sample produce the same CDR3. The genes are TRBV15 and TRBJ2-2; 7 nucleotides line up with TRBD1. The junction had 13 bases not matched to a gene; V was cut back by 2 bases and J by 7 bases. Per germline, CDR1 LNHNV and CDR2 YYDKDF (reference sequence). CDR3 length: 17 amino acids. The CDR3: CATSRYRGTGLNGELFF. Here the CDR3 DNA reads TGTGCCACCAGCAGATACAGGGGTACAGGTTTAAACGGGGAGCTGTTTTTT.

This chain connects TRBV5-1 to TRBJ2-1, with D possibly matching TRBD2 (6 bases). This CDR3 is 15 amino acids long. Germline V gene lookup returns CDR1 SGHRS and CDR2 YFSETQ. Trimming cost V 4 bases and J 0 bases, with 11 bases left between them. CDR3 protein: CASSPDGSSYNEQFF. The CDR3 DNA is TGCGCCAGCAGCCCAGACGGGAGCTCCTACAATGAGCAGTTCTTC.

V gene TRBV7-2 combines with J gene TRBJ2-1; 7 bases map to TRBD2. J lost 2 bases, V lost 1 base, and 2 bases had no gene match. Germline V gives CDR1 SGHTA, CDR2 FQGNSA. The CDR3 has 15 amino acids. The CDR3, as DNA: TGTGCCAGCAGCTTAGTTGCGGGGGCCTACAATGAGCAGTTCTTC. Amino acids: CASSLVAGAYNEQFF.

The V gene is TRBV24-1, the J gene TRBJ2-1, with D perhaps TRBD1 (6 bases). CDR1 KGHDR and CDR2 SFDVKD come from the germline V gene. The CDR3 is 12 residues long. Trimming left V 4 bases short and J 14 bases short, with 14 bases between. The CDR3 here is CATSDPGQREFF. In nucleotides, the CDR3 is TGTGCCACCAGTGACCCAGGACAGAGAGAGTTCTTC.

This clone was picked up one time. The chain joins TRBV19 to TRBJ1-2, with unresolved D. V was cut by 7 bases and J by 7 bases, with 22 bases left in between. The CDR3 totals 15 residues. Germline-derived CDR1 and CDR2 are LNHDA and SQIVND (reference sequence). CDR3 nucleotide sequence: TGTGCCAGTACCCACCGTGTCCGGTTTTCAGGTGGCTACACCTTC. Protein: CASTHRVRFSGGYTF.

The chain has TRBV10-3 and TRBJ1-1; D unclear. Looked up from germline, CDR1 is ENHRY and CDR2 is SYGVKD. Trimming removed 0 bases from V and 3 bases from J, with 8 bases in between. This CDR3 is 14 amino acids long. This CDR3 reads CAISESTVDTEAFF. In DNA, the CDR3 is TGTGCCATCAGTGAGTCGACGGTAGACACTGAAGCTTTCTTT.

The sample holds one count of this clone. The rearrangement links TRBV5-8 to TRBJ1-2; no definite D call. There are 11 residues in the CDR3. Germline V gives CDR1 SGHTS, CDR2 YDEGEE. Trimming pared 2 bases from V and 8 bases from J, leaving 7 bases between. DNA of the CDR3: TGTGCCAGCAGCTTAAATGCGGGCTACACCTTC. Translated, it gives CASSLNAGYTF.